This T cell receptor (beta chain) originates from a study of cytomegalovirus exposure and HLA in healthy donors. At the level of the study: Researchers found that approximately 80% of 398 genotyped donors fell within the Caucasian-associated ancestry cluster.

The PCR used 60 Vbeta and 13 Jbeta primers. Profiled with immunoSEQ multiplex PCR; TCRdb holds only in-frame clones, not every one. The table records approximately 240,000 clones, 70% to 85% of them present only once. This clone appeared a few times. The target antigen is unknown. Trimming removed 4 bases from V and 12 bases from J; junction bases left unmatched: 6. This CDR3 is built from 12 residues. The germline V gene has CDR1 MGHRA and CDR2 YSYEKL. Study findings and constraints: TCR association rates varied by HLA locus in a later analysis, with DRB1 highest and HLA-C lowest. With high specificity and sensitivity, the classifier reportedly diagnosed cytomegalovirus status. It was assumed in the presence/absence analyses that sequencing depth was roughly uniform across donors.

Sequencing was done on a sample of PBMCs. The receptor was isolated from a woman in her sixties or seventies in good health and CMV-seropositive. The chain links TRBV4-1 to TRBJ1-1; 9 positions agree with TRBD1. The CDR3 sequence: CASSPPGQGPFF. CDR3 DNA: TGCGCCAGCAGCCCTCCCGGACAGGGGCCTTTCTTT.